Below are 27 T cell receptor beta chains sequenced from a single sample in a study of CD4 T cells in relation to SARS-CoV-2 and coronaviruses. Their recognized antigens are unknown. The unexposed donors gave CD4+ T cells in about 2011-2018, prior to COVID-19. The cells were cultured for 10 days before CD4+ T cells were isolated. Assay: immunoSEQ multiplex PCR; the TCRdb copy retains only in-frame clones and omits some. The sample lists about 16,000 clones, around 82% occurring once. Material: CD4+ T cells from PBMCs, cultured in vitro. The source is a human donor in good health.

The V and J genes are TRBV11-2 and TRBJ2-5; 7 bases map to TRBD2. The V gene's germline CDR1 is SGHAT and CDR2 FQNNGV. There are 12 residues in the CDR3. V lost 5 bases, J lost 5 bases, and 2 bases stayed unmatched. The CDR3 DNA is TGTGCCAGCAGCGGGAGGGAGGAGACCCAGTACTTC. It yields the protein CASSGREETQYF.

The V call is TRBV5-4, the J call TRBJ2-7; 14 bases match TRBD2. V shed 4 bases and J 4 bases; nucleotides not matched to a gene: 7. CDR3 length: 16 residues. The germline gives CDR1 SGHNT, CDR2 YYREEE (reference sequence). CDR3 amino acids: CASSPAGTSGSYEQYF. The CDR3 DNA reads TGTGCCAGCAGCCCCGCCGGGACTAGCGGGAGTTACGAGCAGTACTTC.

V is TRBV7-3 and J is TRBJ2-1; D might be TRBD1 (5 bases). The CDR3 is 15 residues long. Trimming pared 6 bases from V and 10 bases from J, leaving 22 bases between. CDR1 and CDR2 from the germline V gene are SGHTA and FQGTGA. CDR3 residues: CASRQSPGFQQEQFF. The CDR3 bases are TGTGCCAGCAGACAATCCCCAGGGTTCCAGCAAGAGCAGTTCTTC.

The chain employs TRBV5-5 and TRBJ1-3; a weak D match, TRBD1 (6 bases). The germline CDR1 and CDR2 sequences are SGHKS and YYEKEE (reference sequence). The length of the CDR3 is 15 residues. V dropped 7 bases and J dropped 4 bases, with 18 bases sitting between them. The CDR3 spells CASHRQAATGNTIYF. The CDR3 nucleotides are TGTGCCAGCCATAGACAGGCGGCGACGGGAAACACCATATATTTT.

This chain links TRBV5-1 with TRBJ2-2; D may be TRBD1 (5 bases). The CDR3 loop spans 15 amino acids. Trimming pared 0 bases from V and 5 bases from J, leaving 11 bases between. Per germline, CDR1 SGHRS and CDR2 YFSETQ. The CDR3 loop is CASSLDQGRTGELFF. CDR3 nucleotides: TGCGCCAGCAGCTTGGATCAGGGAAGGACCGGGGAGCTGTTTTTT.

The chain links TRBV5-6 to TRBJ1-4; a weak D match, TRBD1 (5 bases). V shed 1 base and J shed 6 bases, with 19 bases lying between them. CDR3 length: 17 amino acids. Germline V gene data show CDR1 as SGHDT and CDR2 as YYEEEE. The CDR3 sequence is CASSLWQGEGVYEKLFF. As DNA, the CDR3 is TGTGCCAGCAGCTTGTGGCAGGGAGAAGGGGTCTATGAAAAACTGTTTTTT.

The chain carries TRBV27 and TRBJ2-5, with D maybe TRBD1 (6 bases). The CDR3 contains 15 residues. V was trimmed by 6 bases and J by 2 bases, leaving 16 bases between them. Looked up from germline, CDR1 is MNHEY and CDR2 is SMNVEV (reference sequence). CDR3 sequence: CASRRDRFRQETQYF. The CDR3 DNA sequence: TGTGCCAGCAGACGAGACAGGTTCCGGCAAGAGACCCAGTACTTC.

This chain uses TRBV5-1 with TRBJ2-5, with 7 bases identical to TRBD2. CDR3 length: 17 amino acids. Trimming at V came to 4 bases and at J to 3 bases, leaving 15 bases not matched to a gene. Germline CDR1 and CDR2: SGHRS and YFSETQ. The CDR3 DNA reads as TGCGCCAGCAGCCCGGGGAGGGGAATTGGCGGGAAAGAGACCCAGTACTTC. Amino acid sequence: CASSPGRGIGGKETQYF. Based on the CDR3 plus reference TRBV5-1 and TRBJ2-5, the full variable domain is KAGVTQTPRYLIKTRGQQVTLSCSPISGHRSVSWYQQTPGQGLQFLFEYFSETQRNKGNFPGRFSGRQFSNSRSEMNVSTLELGDSALYLCASSPGRGIGGKETQYFGPGTRLLVL.

The chain recombines TRBV2 with TRBJ2-2; 11 bases match TRBD1. J gave up 5 bases and V 6 bases, and 11 bases lay outside the gene matches. Germline V CDR1 and CDR2: SNHLY, FYNNEI. The CDR3 covers 17 residues. The CDR3 region is CASRDRGRVIGTGELFF. Written as DNA, the CDR3 is TGTGCCAGCAGGGACAGGGGGCGCGTTATCGGGACCGGGGAGCTGTTTTTT.

Only one count was recorded for this clone. The V call is TRBV19, the J call TRBJ2-5, with D perhaps matching TRBD1 (5 bases). The CDR3 is 15 amino acids. Trimming took off 3 bases at V and 5 bases at J, with 16 bases between the two ends. Germline-derived CDR1 and CDR2 are LNHDA and SQIVND (reference sequence). CDR3 nucleotides: TGTGCCAGTAGTATGGGGCAAGGCCAGAGGGAGACCCAGTACTTC. Its translation is CASSMGQGQRETQYF.

The chain uses TRBV28 and TRBJ1-1; D may be TRBD1 (6 bases). Germline CDR1 reads MDHEN; CDR2 reads SYDVKM. The CDR3 has 15 residues. V lost 1 base, J lost 5 bases, and 14 bases lay in between. This chain's CDR3 is CASSLSGERGTEAFF. The DNA of the CDR3 is TGTGCCAGCAGTTTATCAGGGGAAAGAGGGACTGAAGCTTTCTTT.

The chain is built from TRBV15 and TRBJ1-4, with 7 positions matching TRBD1. CDR1 is LNHNV and CDR2 is YYDKDF in the germline V gene (reference sequence). The trim removed 3 bases at V and 8 bases at J, leaving 12 bases unmatched. This CDR3 region has 16 residues. CDR3 sequence: CATSSGTAERSEKLFF. In nucleotides, the CDR3 is TGTGCCACCAGCAGTGGGACAGCGGAGAGGAGCGAAAAACTGTTTTTT. The entire variable domain, with the rest obtained from reference TRBV15 and TRBJ1-4, is as follows: DAMVIQNPRYQVTQFGKPVTLSCSQTLNHNVMYWYQQKSSQAPKLLFHYYDKDFNNEADTPDNFQSRRPNTSFCFLDIRSPGLGDTAMYLCATSSGTAERSEKLFFGSGTQLSVL.

The rearrangement joins TRBV18 to TRBJ2-7; TRBD2 aligns across 13 bases. CDR1 and CDR2 from the germline V gene are KGHSH and LQKENI. This CDR3 is built from 15 residues. Germline trimming cut 3 bases from V and 5 bases from J; bases unmatched to any gene: 4. The CDR3 nucleotides are TGTGCCAGCTCACCGCCTGGACTAGCGGGAGACGAGCAGTACTTC. Amino acid sequence: CASSPPGLAGDEQYF.

The V call is TRBV2, the J call TRBJ1-1; no firm D call. Germline CDR1 reads SNHLY; CDR2 reads FYNNEI. Trimming took off 7 bases at V and 0 bases at J, with 6 bases between the two ends. CDR3 size: 12 residues. The CDR3 region is CASTRLNTEAFF. The CDR3 DNA reads as TGTGCCAGCACACGGTTGAACACTGAAGCTTTCTTT.

This clone is large within its sample. The chain is built from TRBV18 and TRBJ2-1, with 15 nucleotides matching TRBD2. With V trimmed by 0 bases and J by 5 bases, 8 bases remained unmatched. Germline loops: CDR1 KGHSH, CDR2 LQKENI. The CDR3 totals 19 residues. The CDR3 spells CASSPPGLAGGVGNNEQFF. The CDR3 region has the DNA TGTGCCAGCTCACCACCTGGACTAGCGGGAGGGGTAGGCAACAATGAGCAGTTCTTC.

This rearrangement joins TRBV18 to TRBJ1-1; 9 nucleotides line up with TRBD1. CDR1 is KGHSH and CDR2 is LQKENI in the germline V gene. V was clipped by 1 base and J by 5 bases; unmatched bases: 8. The CDR3 spans 16 residues. CDR3 nucleotides: TGTGCCAGCTCACCACGAACAGGGGGCTCGCGTACTGAAGCTTTCTTT. This encodes CASSPRTGGSRTEAFF.

This CDR3 reads CASSLSWRGRLGSGYTF. CDR3 DNA sequence: TGTGCCAGCAGTTTATCGTGGAGGGGGCGCTTAGGTTCTGGCTACACCTTC. This rearrangement joins TRBV27 to TRBJ1-2; 7 nucleotides agree with TRBD1. This CDR3 has 17 residues. The V gene's germline CDR1 is MNHEY and CDR2 SMNVEV (reference sequence). The junction had 14 bases not matched to a gene; V was cut back by 0 bases and J by 7 bases.

This chain uses TRBV30 with TRBJ1-5, with unresolved D. Germline values: CDR1 GTSNPN, CDR2 SVGIG (reference sequence). The CDR3 contains 15 residues. The V end lost 7 bases, the J end lost 0 bases, and 16 bases lay between the germline ends. The CDR3 nucleotides read TGTGCCTCCACCCTCGGAGGGAATAGCAATCAGCCCCAGCATTTT. Its protein product is CASTLGGNSNQPQHF.

This clone showed up just once. The chain joins TRBV7-9 to TRBJ2-3; 7 bases are a match to TRBD2. The germline CDR1 and CDR2 sequences are SEHNR and FQNEAQ (reference sequence). Trimming took 2 bases from V and 2 from J; bases not matched to a gene: 7. There are 16 residues in the CDR3. CDR3 bases: TGTGCCAGCAGCTTAAGGGAGGGTTTCCTCACAGATACGCAGTATTTT. Encoded protein: CASSLREGFLTDTQYF.

This clone was picked up a small number of times. The CDR3 loop reads CASSVGRGREVNEQFF. CDR3 DNA sequence: TGTGCCAGCAGCGTAGGTCGGGGGCGGGAGGTCAATGAGCAGTTCTTC. The chain is built from TRBV9 and TRBJ2-1; 8 bases align to TRBD2. CDR3 length equals 16 residues. The germline gives CDR1 SGDLS, CDR2 YYNGEE. Germline trimming cut 0 bases from V and 6 bases from J; bases unmatched to any gene: 8.

The chain has TRBV24-1 and TRBJ2-6; 10 bases fit TRBD1. The CDR3 is 17 amino acids. The ends lost 5 bases at V and 1 base at J; junction bases unmatched: 4. Germline V gene lookup returns CDR1 KGHDR and CDR2 SFDVKD. Here the CDR3 DNA reads TGTGCCACCAGTGCGGGACAGGGGAGGTCTGGGGCCAACGTCCTGACTTTC. The encoded protein is CATSAGQGRSGANVLTF.

This clone appeared a few times. The V and J genes are TRBV19 and TRBJ2-1, with 10 bases matching TRBD1. The trim removed 8 bases at V and 4 bases at J, leaving 8 bases unmatched. Per germline, CDR1 LNHDA and CDR2 SQIVND (reference sequence). The CDR3 sequence is 15 residues long. The CDR3 nucleotides read TGTGCCAGTCAGATGAGGGGACAGGGGTACAATGAGCAGTTCTTC. Its translation: CASQMRGQGYNEQFF.

The V and J genes are TRBV20-1 and TRBJ2-1; D is unclear. The CDR3 sequence is 9 residues long. Per the germline V gene, CDR1 is DFQATT and CDR2 is SNEGSKA (reference sequence). Written as DNA, the CDR3 is TGCAGGTCGTACAATGAGCAGTTCTTC. Its translation is CRSYNEQFF.

V usage is TRBV20-1 and J usage is TRBJ1-3, with D uncertain. This CDR3 has 13 amino acids. Germline V gives CDR1 DFQATT, CDR2 SNEGSKA (reference sequence). The V gene lost 3 bases and the J gene lost 0 bases, with 6 bases spanning the gap. CDR3 nucleotides: TGCAGTGCTAGTAAACACTCTGGAAACACCATATATTTT. Protein product: CSASKHSGNTIYF.

This clone was observed once. The chain links TRBV6-1 to TRBJ2-7; TRBD1 aligns across 8 bases. The CDR3 totals 16 residues. CDR1 and CDR2 (germline): MNHNS, SASEGT. Trimming took 2 bases from V and 6 from J; bases not matched to a gene: 12. The CDR3 coding sequence is TGTGCCAGCAGTGAATGGCAGGGGGCCGCCGGAGGCGAGCAGTACTTC. This translates into CASSEWQGAAGGEQYF.

The chain combines TRBV30 with TRBJ2-3; possible D gene TRBD2, 5 bases. This CDR3 has 14 amino acids. The germline gives CDR1 GTSNPN, CDR2 SVGIG (reference sequence). V gave up 0 bases and J gave up 6 bases, with 13 bases separating them. CDR3 DNA sequence: TGTGCCTGGAGTGTACGGGGTTCGGTCGATACGCAGTATTTT. Translating gives CAWSVRGSVDTQYF. Variable domain in full (rest from reference TRBV30 and TRBJ2-3): SQTIHQWPATLVQPVGSPLSLECTVEGTSNPNLYWYRQAAGRGLQLLFYSVGIGQISSEVPQNLSASRPQDRQFILSSKKLLLSDSGFYLCAWSVRGSVDTQYFGPGTRLTVL.

This chain links TRBV7-9 with TRBJ2-3; 11 bases agree with TRBD1. This CDR3 is 16 amino acids long. Germline V gene lookup returns CDR1 SEHNR and CDR2 FQNEAQ (reference sequence). J gave up 3 bases and V 1 base, and 3 bases lay outside the gene matches. The CDR3 sequence: CASSLGTGGRTDTQYF. CDR3 sequence (DNA): TGTGCCAGCAGCTTAGGGACAGGGGGCAGAACAGATACGCAGTATTTT.